Listed below are T cell receptor beta chains from one sample, sequenced in a study of blood T cell repertoires in COVID-19. Using immunoSEQ multiplex PCR, the repertoire was profiled, and TCRdb retains in-frame clones only, with some absent. This table has 110,000 to 150,000 clones, 88% appearing once. Sequenced material: peripheral blood. These TCRs come from a woman aged 50 to 60 with acute or convalescent COVID-19. The CDR3 runs from the conserved cysteine through the conserved F or W. D genes are given only for firm matches. A clone size is listed for some rows: how often the clone was seen (once, few, many), or a class if it is expanded.

j_call d_call clone_size v_call cdr3_aa cdr3_nt
TRBJ2-4 TRBD2 NA TRBV7-2 CASSATSGGVLAKNIQYF TGTGCCAGCAGCGCCACTAGCGGGGGGGTGTTAGCCAAAAACATTCAGTACTTC
TRBJ1-2 NA few TRBV7-3 CASSLSQGLYYTF TGTGCCAGCAGCTTATCCCAGGGTCTCTACTACACCTTC
TRBJ1-5 TRBD1 NA TRBV7-6 CASSLEAGQGNQPQHF TGTGCCAGCAGCTTAGAGGCCGGACAGGGGAATCAGCCCCAGCATTTT
TRBJ2-5 NA NA TRBV9 CASSVGTLQETQYF TGTGCCAGCAGCGTAGGCACTTTACAAGAGACCCAGTACTTC
TRBJ2-7 NA NA TRBV5-8 CASSFDRYEQYF TGTGCCAGCAGCTTCGACAGATACGAGCAGTACTTC
TRBJ2-3 NA NA TRBV27 CASSLFTDTQYF TGTGCCAGCAGTCTCTTCACAGATACGCAGTATTTT
TRBJ1-2 NA NA TRBV4-1 CASSQPQSSYGYTF TGCGCCAGCAGCCAGCCACAGAGTTCCTATGGCTACACCTTC
TRBJ2-6 NA once TRBV5-1 CASSSTSGSSSGANVLTF TGCGCCAGCAGCTCGACATCCGGTTCCAGCTCTGGGGCCAACGTCCTGACTTTC
TRBJ1-3 NA NA TRBV3-1/TRBV3-2 CASSQGQGNTIYF TGTGCCAGCAGCCAAGGACAAGGAAACACCATATATTTT
TRBJ2-7 NA few TRBV5-1 CASSLDPGQNYEQYF TGCGCCAGCAGCTTGGATCCTGGACAGAACTACGAGCAGTACTTC
TRBJ1-1 TRBD1 NA TRBV5-4 CASGGQENTEAFF TGTGCCAGCGGAGGACAGGAGAACACTGAAGCTTTCTTT
TRBJ2-1 TRBD2 NA TRBV11-3 CASSLSGGGNEQFF TGTGCCAGCAGCTTAAGCGGGGGGGGCAATGAGCAGTTCTTC
TRBJ2-1 TRBD2 NA TRBV5-1 CASSLDGASGSNEQFF TGCGCCAGCAGCTTGGATGGGGCTAGCGGGAGTAATGAGCAGTTCTTC
TRBJ1-1 NA NA TRBV2 CASSGDLGASTEAFF TGTGCCAGCAGTGGAGACCTGGGGGCGTCCACTGAAGCTTTCTTT
TRBJ1-4 NA few TRBV12-5 CASGLAAATNEKLFF TGTGCTAGTGGTTTGGCTGCAGCAACTAATGAAAAACTGTTTTTT
TRBJ2-7 NA NA TRBV5-4 CASSLDTGYLSYEQYF TGTGCCAGCAGCTTGGATACAGGCTACCTCTCCTACGAGCAGTACTTC
TRBJ2-7 TRBD2 NA TRBV7-9 CASSFSGGRYEQYF TGTGCCAGCAGCTTTTCGGGGGGACGGTACGAGCAGTACTTC
TRBJ1-1 NA NA TRBV7-9 CASSLAQGNTEAFF TGTGCCAGCAGCTTAGCCCAGGGGAACACTGAAGCTTTCTTT
TRBJ2-7 NA once TRBV7-9 CASSRPTGNEQYF TGTGCCAGCAGCCGACCCACAGGCAACGAGCAGTACTTC
TRBJ2-2 TRBD2 NA TRBV7-3 CASSLFALAGGYTGELFF TGTGCCAGCAGCTTGTTCGCACTAGCGGGAGGGTACACCGGGGAGCTGTTTTTT
TRBJ2-1 TRBD1 NA TRBV7-9 CASNFRDRDNNEQFF TGTGCCAGCAACTTCCGGGACAGGGACAACAATGAGCAGTTCTTC
TRBJ1-6 NA NA TRBV18 CASSPTDTVQPLHF TGTGCCAGCTCACCGACCGACACCGTTCAACCCCTCCACTTT
TRBJ2-4 NA once TRBV5-8 CASSLRQKLDIQYF TGTGCCAGCAGCTTGAGACAAAAATTAGACATTCAGTACTTC
TRBJ2-2 NA NA TRBV9 CASNGWNTGELFF TGTGCCAGCAACGGGTGGAACACCGGGGAGCTGTTTTTT
TRBJ1-1 NA NA TRBV7-2 CASSPTTNTEAFF TGTGCCAGCAGCCCCACTACGAACACTGAAGCTTTCTTT
TRBJ1-4 NA NA TRBV5-1 CASSLAVSNEKLFF TGCGCCAGCAGCTTGGCAGTATCTAATGAAAAACTGTTTTTT
TRBJ1-5 NA NA TRBV7-8 CASSNPRGSSSNQPQHF TGTGCCAGCAGCAACCCACGGGGGTCCTCTAGCAATCAGCCCCAGCATTTT
TRBJ2-5 NA NA TRBV5-1 CASSGTFNSLGETQYF TGCGCCAGCAGCGGAACTTTTAACAGTTTGGGTGAGACCCAGTACTTC
TRBJ2-3 TRBD2 NA TRBV5-4 CASSPSASGGISTDTQYF TGTGCCAGCAGCCCCTCGGCTAGCGGGGGGATTAGCACAGATACGCAGTATTTT
TRBJ2-6 NA NA TRBV12-3/TRBV12-4 CASRFGGANVLTF TGTGCCAGCAGGTTCGGTGGGGCCAACGTCCTGACTTTC
TRBJ1-5 NA NA TRBV19 CASSIGAVEPQHF TGTGCCAGTAGTATAGGGGCAGTAGAGCCCCAGCATTTT
TRBJ2-7 NA once TRBV2 CASSEALSYEQYF TGTGCCAGCAGTGAGGCACTATCCTACGAGCAGTACTTC
TRBJ1-5 NA NA TRBV28 CASSLSLRPQHF TGTGCCAGCAGTTTATCCCTTAGGCCCCAGCATTTT
TRBJ2-3 NA NA TRBV10-3 CAISPPAGTQYF TGTGCCATCAGTCCCCCTGCGGGGACGCAGTATTTT
TRBJ1-4 NA once TRBV28 CASSLQGGDEKLFF TGTGCCAGCAGTCTCCAGGGAGGGGATGAAAAACTGTTTTTT
TRBJ2-1 NA NA TRBV9 CASSVTPGNEQFF TGTGCCAGCAGCGTAACCCCAGGGAATGAGCAGTTCTTC
TRBJ1-1 NA NA TRBV6-5 CASSRENTEAFF TGTGCCAGCAGCCGGGAGAACACTGAAGCTTTCTTT
TRBJ1-1 TRBD1 NA TRBV18 CASSRGQGRSGTEAFF TGTGCCAGCTCACGGGGACAGGGAAGGAGTGGCACTGAAGCTTTCTTT
TRBJ1-3 NA NA TRBV2 CAGKEGSSGNTIYF TGTGCCGGAAAGGAGGGGAGCTCTGGAAACACCATATATTTT
TRBJ1-2 NA NA TRBV6-5 CASSTVPNYGYTF TGTGCCAGCAGTACGGTACCTAACTATGGCTACACCTTC
TRBJ1-1 NA NA TRBV6-5 CASSINTEAFF TGTGCCAGCAGTATAAACACTGAAGCTTTCTTT
TRBJ2-1 NA NA TRBV9 CASSVSDGTFNEQFF TGTGCCAGCAGCGTTTCGGACGGGACTTTCAATGAGCAGTTCTTC
TRBJ1-2 TRBD1 NA TRBV2 CASSEVGQDYYGYTF TGTGCCAGCAGTGAAGTTGGACAGGACTACTATGGCTACACCTTC
TRBJ2-3 NA NA TRBV28 CASNYPGADTQYF TGTGCCAGCAACTATCCGGGGGCAGATACGCAGTATTTT
TRBJ1-6 NA NA TRBV5-5 CASSFLSQNNSPLHF TGTGCCAGCAGCTTTTTGTCGCAGAATAATTCACCCCTCCACTTT
TRBJ1-1 NA NA TRBV19 CATWGPGENEAFF TGTGCCACCTGGGGGCCAGGGGAGAATGAAGCTTTCTTT
TRBJ2-3 NA NA TRBV5-1 CASSLGPLTNTNTQYF TGCGCCAGCAGCTTGGGTCCCTTAACGAACACCAATACGCAGTATTTT
TRBJ1-2 TRBD1 NA TRBV27 CASSYWIRTGGFYGYTF TGTGCCAGCAGTTACTGGATACGGACAGGGGGTTTCTATGGCTACACCTTC
TRBJ2-2 TRBD2 few TRBV18 CASSPGTSGDTGELFF TGTGCCAGCTCACCCGGGACTAGCGGGGACACCGGGGAGCTGTTTTTT
TRBJ1-5 NA once TRBV5-6 CASSLGHLQPQHF TGTGCCAGCAGCTTGGGACACCTTCAGCCCCAGCATTTT
TRBJ2-7 NA NA TRBV24-1 CATSEHRDDEQYF TGTGCCACCAGTGAGCACAGGGACGACGAGCAGTACTTC
TRBJ1-2 NA NA TRBV3-1/TRBV3-2 CASSPLTDYGYTF TGTGCCAGCAGCCCCCTGACAGACTATGGCTACACCTTC